This T cell receptor beta chain was profiled in a study of blood T cell repertoires in COVID-19. The data were produced by immunoSEQ multiplex PCR, yet TCRdb's version contains in-frame clones alone and is incomplete. This sample has fewer than 300,000 clones, with around 89% found just once. V gave up 2 bases and J gave up 3 bases, with 7 bases separating them. The germline CDR1 and CDR2 sequences are GTSNPN and SVGIG (reference sequence). This CDR3 is built from 13 residues. Sequencing was done on a sample of peripheral blood. The receptor was isolated from a man aged 25 to 45 with acute or convalescent COVID-19. The chain carries TRBV30 and TRBJ1-4, with D unresolved. CDR3 nucleotide sequence: TGTGCCTGGAGTCGATTAGCTAATGAAAAACTGTTTTTT. It encodes CAWSRLANEKLFF.